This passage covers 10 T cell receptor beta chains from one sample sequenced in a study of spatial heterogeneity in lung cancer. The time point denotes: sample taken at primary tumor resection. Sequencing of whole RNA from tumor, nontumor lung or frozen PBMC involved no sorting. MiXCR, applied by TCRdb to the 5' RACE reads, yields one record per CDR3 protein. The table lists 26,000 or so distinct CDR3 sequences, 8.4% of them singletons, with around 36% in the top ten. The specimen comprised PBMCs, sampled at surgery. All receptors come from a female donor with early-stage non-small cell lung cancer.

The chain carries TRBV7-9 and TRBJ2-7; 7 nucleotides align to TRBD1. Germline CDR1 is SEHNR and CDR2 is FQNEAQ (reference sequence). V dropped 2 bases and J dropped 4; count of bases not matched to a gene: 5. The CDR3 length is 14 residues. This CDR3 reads CASSLPGQYYEQYF. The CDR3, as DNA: TGTGCCAGCAGCTTACCGGGACAGTATTACGAGCAGTACTTC.

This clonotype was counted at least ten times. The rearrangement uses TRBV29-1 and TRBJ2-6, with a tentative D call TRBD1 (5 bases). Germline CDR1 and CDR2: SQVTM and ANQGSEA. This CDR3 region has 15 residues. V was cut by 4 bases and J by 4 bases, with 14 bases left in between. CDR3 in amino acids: CSVGGIGAGANVLTF. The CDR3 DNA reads TGCAGCGTTGGGGGCATTGGGGCCGGGGCCAACGTCCTGACTTTC.

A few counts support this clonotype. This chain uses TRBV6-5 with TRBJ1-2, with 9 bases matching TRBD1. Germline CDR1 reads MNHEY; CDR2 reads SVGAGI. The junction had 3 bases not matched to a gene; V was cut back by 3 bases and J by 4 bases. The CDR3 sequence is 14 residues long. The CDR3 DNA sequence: TGTGCCAGCAGTTATCAGGACAGGGGCTATGGCTACACCTTC. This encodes CASSYQDRGYGYTF.

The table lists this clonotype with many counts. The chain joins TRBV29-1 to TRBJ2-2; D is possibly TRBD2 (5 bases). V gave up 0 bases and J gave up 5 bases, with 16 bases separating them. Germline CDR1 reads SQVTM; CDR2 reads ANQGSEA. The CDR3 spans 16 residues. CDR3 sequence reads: CSVEDRAGASTGELFF. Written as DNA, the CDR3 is TGCAGCGTTGAAGATCGGGCGGGTGCATCGACCGGGGAGCTGTTTTTT.

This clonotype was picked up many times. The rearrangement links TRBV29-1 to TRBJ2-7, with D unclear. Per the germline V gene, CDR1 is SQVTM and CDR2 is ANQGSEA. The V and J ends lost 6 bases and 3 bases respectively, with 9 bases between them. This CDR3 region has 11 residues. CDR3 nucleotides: TGCAGCGTACGACACGGCTACGAGCAGTACTTC. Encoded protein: CSVRHGYEQYF.

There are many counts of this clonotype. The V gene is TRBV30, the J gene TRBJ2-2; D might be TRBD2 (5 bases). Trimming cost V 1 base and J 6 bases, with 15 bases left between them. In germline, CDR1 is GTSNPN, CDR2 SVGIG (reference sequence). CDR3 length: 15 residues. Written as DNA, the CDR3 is TGTGCCTGGAGTGCTCGGGGAACCTTGGCCGGGGAGCTGTTTTTT. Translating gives CAWSARGTLAGELFF.

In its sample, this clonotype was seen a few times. The CDR3 reads CATVSSGRAGELFF. CDR3 nucleotide sequence: TGTGCCACCGTATCTAGCGGGAGGGCCGGGGAGCTGTTTTTT. The chain has TRBV7-9 and TRBJ2-2, with 12 positions matching TRBD2. From germline, CDR1 is SEHNR and CDR2 FQNEAQ (reference sequence). Germline trimming cut 10 bases from V and 6 bases from J; bases unmatched to any gene: 6. This CDR3 has 14 residues.

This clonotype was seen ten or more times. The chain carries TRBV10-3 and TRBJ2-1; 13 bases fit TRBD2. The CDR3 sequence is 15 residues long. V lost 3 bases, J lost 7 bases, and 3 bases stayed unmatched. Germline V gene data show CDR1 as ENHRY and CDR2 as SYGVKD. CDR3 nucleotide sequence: TGTGCCATCAGTGAAAGGGGACTAGCGGGAAATGAGCAGTTCTTC. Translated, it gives CAISERGLAGNEQFF.

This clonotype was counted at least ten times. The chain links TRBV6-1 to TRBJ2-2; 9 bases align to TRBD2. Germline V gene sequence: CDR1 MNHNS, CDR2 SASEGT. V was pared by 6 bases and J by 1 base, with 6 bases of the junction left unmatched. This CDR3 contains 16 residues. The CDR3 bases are TGTGCCAGCAGACCCCGACTAGCGGTGAACACCGGGGAGCTGTTTTTT. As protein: CASRPRLAVNTGELFF.

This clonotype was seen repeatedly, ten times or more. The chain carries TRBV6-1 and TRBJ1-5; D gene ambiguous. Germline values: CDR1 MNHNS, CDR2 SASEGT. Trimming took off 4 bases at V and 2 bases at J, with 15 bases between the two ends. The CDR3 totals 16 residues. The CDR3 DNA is TGTGCCAGCAGTGGGGGAGATGTGGCGGGCAATCAGCCCCAGCATTTT. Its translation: CASSGGDVAGNQPQHF.